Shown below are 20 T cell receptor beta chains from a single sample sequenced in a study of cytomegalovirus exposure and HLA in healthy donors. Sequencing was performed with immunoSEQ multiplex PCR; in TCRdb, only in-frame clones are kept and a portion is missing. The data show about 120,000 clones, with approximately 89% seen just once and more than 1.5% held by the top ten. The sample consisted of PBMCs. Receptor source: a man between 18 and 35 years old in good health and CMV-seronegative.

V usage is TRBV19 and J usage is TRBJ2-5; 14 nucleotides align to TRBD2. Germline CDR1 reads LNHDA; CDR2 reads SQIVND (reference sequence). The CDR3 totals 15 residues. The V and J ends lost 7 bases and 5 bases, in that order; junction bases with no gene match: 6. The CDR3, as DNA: TGTGCCAGTAAGGGACTAGCGGGGGAGGGCGAGACCCAGTACTTC. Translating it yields CASKGLAGEGETQYF.

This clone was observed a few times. CDR3 region: CASSTRGQPQHF. The DNA of the CDR3 is TGTGCCAGCAGTACCCGCGGTCAGCCCCAGCATTTT. V is TRBV6-5 and J is TRBJ1-5; D gene unclear. The germline V gene has CDR1 MNHEY and CDR2 SVGAGI. V lost 5 bases to trimming and J lost 6 bases, with 8 bases between them. CDR3 length: 12 residues.

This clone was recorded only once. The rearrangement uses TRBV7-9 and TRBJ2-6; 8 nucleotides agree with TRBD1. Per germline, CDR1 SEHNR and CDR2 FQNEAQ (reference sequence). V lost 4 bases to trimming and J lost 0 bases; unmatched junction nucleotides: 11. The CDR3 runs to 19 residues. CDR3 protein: CASSSVIKGTGSGANVLTF. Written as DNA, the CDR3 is TGTGCCAGCAGCTCCGTAATTAAAGGGACAGGCTCTGGGGCCAACGTCCTGACTTTC.

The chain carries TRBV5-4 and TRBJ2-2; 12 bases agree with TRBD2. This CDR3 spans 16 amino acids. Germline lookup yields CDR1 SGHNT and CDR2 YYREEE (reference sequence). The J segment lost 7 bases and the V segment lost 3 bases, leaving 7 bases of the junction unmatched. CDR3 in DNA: TGTGCCAGCAGCTGGGGACTAGCGGGTACTAGCGGGGAGCTGTTTTTT. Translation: CASSWGLAGTSGELFF.

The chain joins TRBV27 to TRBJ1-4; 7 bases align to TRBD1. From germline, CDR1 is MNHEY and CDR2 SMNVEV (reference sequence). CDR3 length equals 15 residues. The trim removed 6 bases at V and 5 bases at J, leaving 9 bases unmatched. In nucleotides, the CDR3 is TGTGCCAGCAGCCCACGACAGGGTGGGAATGAAAAACTGTTTTTT. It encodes CASSPRQGGNEKLFF.

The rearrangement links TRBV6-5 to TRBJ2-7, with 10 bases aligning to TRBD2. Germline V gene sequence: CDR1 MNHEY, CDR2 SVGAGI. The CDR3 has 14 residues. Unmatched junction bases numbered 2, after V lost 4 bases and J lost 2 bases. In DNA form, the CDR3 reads TGTGCCAGCAGTTTAGCGGGGGGAACCTACGAGCAGTACTTC. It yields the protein CASSLAGGTYEQYF.

As DNA, the CDR3 is TGTGCCAGCAGCTTCGGGACAGGGAATTGGGGAGCTTTCTTT. Its protein product is CASSFGTGNWGAFF. The genes are TRBV5-6 and TRBJ1-1, with 9 nucleotides matching TRBD1. Trimming took 2 bases from V and 10 from J; bases not matched to a gene: 9. The CDR3 runs to 14 residues. The V gene's germline CDR1 is SGHDT and CDR2 YYEEEE.

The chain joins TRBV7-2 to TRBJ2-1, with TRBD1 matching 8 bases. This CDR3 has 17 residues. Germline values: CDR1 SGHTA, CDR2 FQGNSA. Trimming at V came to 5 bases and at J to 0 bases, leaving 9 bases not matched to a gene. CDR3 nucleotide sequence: TGTGCCAGCAGCACTAGACAGGGGTCGAGCTCCTACAATGAGCAGTTCTTC. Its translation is CASSTRQGSSSYNEQFF.

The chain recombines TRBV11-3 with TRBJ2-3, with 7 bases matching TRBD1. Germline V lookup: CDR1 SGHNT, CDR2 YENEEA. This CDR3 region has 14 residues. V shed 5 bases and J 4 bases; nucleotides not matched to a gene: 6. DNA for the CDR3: TGTGCCAGCAGCGAACAGGGGTACGCAGATACGCAGTATTTT. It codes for CASSEQGYADTQYF.

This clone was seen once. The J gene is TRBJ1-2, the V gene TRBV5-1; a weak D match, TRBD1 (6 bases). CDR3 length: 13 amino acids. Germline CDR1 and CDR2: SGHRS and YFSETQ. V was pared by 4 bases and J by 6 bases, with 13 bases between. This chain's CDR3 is CASSPRDTDGYTF. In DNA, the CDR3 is TGCGCCAGCAGCCCCCGGGACACTGATGGCTACACCTTC. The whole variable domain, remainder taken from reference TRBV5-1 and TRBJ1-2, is KAGVTQTPRYLIKTRGQQVTLSCSPISGHRSVSWYQQTPGQGLQFLFEYFSETQRNKGNFPGRFSGRQFSNSRSEMNVSTLELGDSALYLCASSPRDTDGYTFGSGTRLTVV.

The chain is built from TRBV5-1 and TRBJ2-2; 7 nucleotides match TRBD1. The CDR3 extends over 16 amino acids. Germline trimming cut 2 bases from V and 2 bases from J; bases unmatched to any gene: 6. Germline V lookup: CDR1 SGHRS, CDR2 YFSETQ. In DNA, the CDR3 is TGCGCCAGCAGCTTCCGGACAGGCCCAAACACCGGGGAGCTGTTTTTT. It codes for CASSFRTGPNTGELFF.

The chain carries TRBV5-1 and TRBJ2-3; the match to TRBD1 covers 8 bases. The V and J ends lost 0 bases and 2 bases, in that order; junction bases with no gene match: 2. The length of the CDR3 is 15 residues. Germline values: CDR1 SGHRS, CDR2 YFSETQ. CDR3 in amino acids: CASSLEQGDTDTQYF. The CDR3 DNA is TGCGCCAGCAGCTTGGAACAGGGGGACACAGATACGCAGTATTTT.

In nucleotides, the CDR3 is TGTGCCAGCAGCTCGACAGGGGGCAAGAACACTGAAGCTTTCTTT. Amino acids: CASSSTGGKNTEAFF. V and J are TRBV11-2 and TRBJ1-1, with 10 bases aligning to TRBD1. Germline V gives CDR1 SGHAT, CDR2 FQNNGV. V shed 4 bases and J 1 base; nucleotides not matched to a gene: 3. CDR3 size: 15 residues.

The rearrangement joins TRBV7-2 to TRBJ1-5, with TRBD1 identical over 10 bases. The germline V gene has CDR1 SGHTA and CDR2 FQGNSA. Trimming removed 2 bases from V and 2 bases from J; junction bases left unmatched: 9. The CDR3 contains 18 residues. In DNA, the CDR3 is TGTGCCAGCAGCTTACGACGGGACAGGGGATTCGGCAATCAGCCCCAGCATTTT. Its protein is CASSLRRDRGFGNQPQHF.

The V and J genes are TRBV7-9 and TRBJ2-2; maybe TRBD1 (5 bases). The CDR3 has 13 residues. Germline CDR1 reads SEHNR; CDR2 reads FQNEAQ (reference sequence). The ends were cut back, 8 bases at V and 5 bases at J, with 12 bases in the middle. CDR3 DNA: TGTGCCAGCCGACAGAGAACTACCGGGGAGCTGTTTTTT. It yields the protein CASRQRTTGELFF.

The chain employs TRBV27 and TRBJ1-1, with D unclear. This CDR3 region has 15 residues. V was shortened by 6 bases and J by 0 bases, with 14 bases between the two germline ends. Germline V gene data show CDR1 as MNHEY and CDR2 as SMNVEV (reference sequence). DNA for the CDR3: TGTGCCAGCAGGCCCACCAGAGGAATGAACACTGAAGCTTTCTTT. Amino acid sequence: CASRPTRGMNTEAFF.

The CDR3 loop reads CASSATTSEAFF. The CDR3 DNA sequence: TGTGCCAGTAGTGCCACGACATCTGAAGCTTTCTTT. The chain uses TRBV19 and TRBJ1-1, with D uncertain. V shed 5 bases and J shed 6 bases, with 10 bases lying between them. Per germline, CDR1 LNHDA and CDR2 SQIVND (reference sequence). This CDR3 spans 12 amino acids. The full variable domain, with the rest looked up from reference TRBV19 and TRBJ1-1, is DGGITQSPKYLFRKEGQNVTLSCEQNLNHDAMYWYRQDPGQGLRLIYYSQIVNDFQKGDIAEGYSVSREKKESFPLTVTSAQKNPTAFYLCASSATTSEAFFGQGTRLTVV.

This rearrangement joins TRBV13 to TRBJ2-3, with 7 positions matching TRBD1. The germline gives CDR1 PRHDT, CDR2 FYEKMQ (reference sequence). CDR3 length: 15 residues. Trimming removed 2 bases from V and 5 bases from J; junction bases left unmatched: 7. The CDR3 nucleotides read TGTGCCAGCAGCTTAAGGGGGCCCGTAGGAGATACGCAGTATTTT. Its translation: CASSLRGPVGDTQYF. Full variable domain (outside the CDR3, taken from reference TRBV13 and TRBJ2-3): AAGVIQSPRHLIKEKRETATLKCYPIPRHDTVYWYQQGPGQDPQFLISFYEKMQSDKGSIPDRFSAQQFSDYHSELNMSSLELGDSALYFCASSLRGPVGDTQYFGPGTRLTVL.

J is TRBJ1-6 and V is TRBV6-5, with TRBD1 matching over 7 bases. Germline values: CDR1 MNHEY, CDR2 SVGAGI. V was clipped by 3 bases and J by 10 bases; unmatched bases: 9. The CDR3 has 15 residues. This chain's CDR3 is CASSYRGTVRSPLHF. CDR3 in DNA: TGTGCCAGCAGTTATCGAGGGACAGTTAGGTCACCCCTCCACTTT.

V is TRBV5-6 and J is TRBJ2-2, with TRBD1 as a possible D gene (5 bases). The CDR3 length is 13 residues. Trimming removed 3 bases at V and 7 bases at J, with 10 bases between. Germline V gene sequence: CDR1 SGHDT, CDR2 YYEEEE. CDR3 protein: CASSWTLGGELFF. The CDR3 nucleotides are TGTGCCAGCAGCTGGACATTGGGCGGGGAGCTGTTTTTT.